This T cell receptor beta chain was observed in a study of CD8 T cells in ankylosing spondylitis. General observations from the study: Disease-associated clones were reportedly significantly overrepresented in matched ankylosing spondylitis synovial fluid.

TCRdb re-analysed the 5' RACE reads in MiXCR, keeping a single row per CDR3 protein. The sample lists roughly 140,000 distinct CDR3 sequences, approximately 48% occurring once. As regards this clonotype: The antigen remains undetermined.

V shed 8 bases and J 5 bases; nucleotides not matched to a gene: 7. CDR1 is WSHSY, CDR2 SAAADI, per germline. The CDR3 loop spans 14 amino acids. Sequencing used synovial fluid, either unsorted or a sorted T cell fraction (not recorded which). The source of this sequence is a male donor with ankylosing spondylitis. V is TRBV10-2 and J is TRBJ2-1; 9 positions agree with TRBD1. CDR3 coding DNA: TGCGCCAGCGCCATACAGGGGGCCCACAATGAGCAGTTCTTC. Translating it yields CASAIQGAHNEQFF.